These T cell receptor beta chains were read from a single sample in a study of cytomegalovirus exposure and HLA in healthy donors. Sequenced by immunoSEQ multiplex PCR; TCRdb stores in-frame clones only, minus some. The sample lists about 110,000 clones; 70% to 90% were seen once. Sequenced input: PBMCs. The receptors shown here come from a woman aged 25 to 39 in good health and CMV-seropositive. Each CDR3 is given with its conserved first and last residue. A D gene is named only where the DNA matches it firmly. Some rows have no size entry. The others give once, few or many, or a class for an expanded clone.

J gene,D gene,V gene,clone size,CDR3 protein,CDR3 DNA
TRBJ2-5,.,TRBV19,once,CASSQDSGRPRYF,TGTGCCAGTAGTCAGGACAGCGGCCGGCCACGGTACTTC
TRBJ2-1,TRBD2,TRBV29-1,.,CSVGAGGLYNEQFF,TGCAGCGTTGGTGCGGGAGGCCTGTACAATGAGCAGTTCTTC
TRBJ2-1,TRBD2,TRBV6-5,.,CASSRTTSGNEQFF,TGTGCCAGCAGTCGCACGACTAGCGGCAATGAGCAGTTCTTC
TRBJ2-7,TRBD1,TRBV7-2,.,CASSFRTGTLSYEQYF,TGTGCCAGCAGCTTCCGGACAGGAACACTCTCCTACGAGCAGTACTTC
TRBJ1-1,.,TRBV5-4,.,CASSLETANTEAFF,TGTGCCAGCAGCTTAGAGACAGCGAACACTGAAGCTTTCTTT
TRBJ2-5,.,TRBV28,.,CASSPSGEGRGETQYF,TGTGCCAGCAGTCCGTCAGGGGAGGGCCGCGGGGAGACCCAGTACTTC
TRBJ1-1,.,TRBV7-2,once,CASSPTVRAFF,TGTGCCAGCAGCCCGACAGTGAGGGCTTTCTTT
TRBJ2-3,TRBD2,TRBV29-1,once,CSVGLAGITDTQYF,TGCAGCGTGGGACTAGCGGGAATCACAGATACGCAGTATTTT
TRBJ2-3,.,TRBV19,.,CASSSREGSTDTQYF,TGTGCCAGTAGTTCAAGAGAGGGTAGCACAGATACGCAGTATTTT
TRBJ2-5,.,TRBV19,.,CASSTKQETQYF,TGTGCCAGTAGTACTAAACAAGAGACCCAGTACTTC
TRBJ1-2,TRBD1,TRBV4-2,.,CASSQEGQGGRGYTF,TGTGCCAGCAGCCAAGAGGGACAGGGTGGGAGAGGCTACACCTTC
TRBJ2-1,TRBD2,TRBV11-2,.,CASSNGYGRAANEQFF,TGTGCCAGCAGCAATGGGTACGGGAGGGCTGCGAATGAGCAGTTCTTC
TRBJ1-2,.,TRBV4-3,.,CASSQDLGPASNYGYTF,TGCGCCAGCAGCCAAGATCTGGGGCCAGCGTCTAACTATGGCTACACCTTC
TRBJ2-1,.,TRBV28,.,CASNQSPRSYNEQFF,TGTGCCAGCAACCAAAGTCCCAGATCCTACAATGAGCAGTTCTTC
TRBJ1-1,.,TRBV5-8,.,CASSLSAYTEAFF,TGTGCCAGCAGCTTGAGCGCATACACTGAAGCTTTCTTT
TRBJ2-2,TRBD2,TRBV30,.,CAWSGTSSTGELFF,TGTGCCTGGAGTGGGACTAGCTCCACCGGGGAGCTGTTTTTT
TRBJ2-1,.,TRBV7-9,.,CASSLGVANEQFF,TGTGCCAGCAGCTTAGGTGTAGCCAATGAGCAGTTCTTC
TRBJ2-7,TRBD1,TRBV18,.,CASSPGQGSYEQYF,TGTGCCAGCTCACCAGGACAGGGATCCTACGAGCAGTACTTC
TRBJ1-1,.,TRBV30,.,CAWSVWGGRNTEAFF,TGTGCCTGGAGTGTTTGGGGGGGTAGGAACACTGAAGCTTTCTTT
TRBJ1-6,TRBD1,TRBV5-6,.,CANLDRPISSYNSPLHF,TGTGCCAACCTGGACAGGCCGATAAGCTCCTATAATTCACCCCTCCACTTT
TRBJ2-5,TRBD2,TRBV2,.,CASSEAHLAGGWETQYF,TGTGCCAGCAGTGAAGCCCATCTAGCGGGAGGTTGGGAGACCCAGTACTTC
TRBJ1-5,TRBD1,TRBV6-1,.,CAMGQDANQPQHF,TGTGCCATGGGACAGGATGCGAATCAGCCCCAGCATTTT
TRBJ1-1,.,TRBV5-6,.,CASSRPGGTEAFF,TGTGCCAGCAGCCGGCCGGGGGGCACTGAAGCTTTCTTT
TRBJ2-7,TRBD2,TRBV4-2,medium-sized,CASSQDGTSGSYEQYF,TGTGCCAGCAGCCAAGATGGGACTAGCGGCTCCTACGAGCAGTACTTC
TRBJ2-1,.,TRBV10-3,.,CAISEEGDTHNEQFF,TGTGCCATCAGTGAGGAGGGAGATACCCACAATGAGCAGTTCTTC
TRBJ2-2,.,TRBV15,.,CATSRGSQGRTGELFF,TGTGCCACCAGCAGAGGGAGTCAGGGCCGCACCGGGGAGCTGTTTTTT
TRBJ2-7,.,TRBV4-2,.,CASSQAGESAAYEQYF,TGTGCCAGCAGCCAAGCGGGGGAATCCGCCGCCTACGAGCAGTACTTC
TRBJ2-7,.,TRBV7-2,.,CASSRAGNHEQYF,TGTGCCAGCAGTAGGGCGGGAAACCACGAGCAGTACTTC
TRBJ1-2,TRBD1,TRBV5-5,.,CASSSYSGQGRGYGYTF,TGTGCCAGCAGCTCATACTCGGGACAGGGCCGCGGGTATGGCTACACCTTC
TRBJ2-7,.,TRBV4-3,.,CASSQDRGAYEQYF,TGCGCCAGCAGCCAAGACAGGGGCGCCTACGAGCAGTACTTC
TRBJ1-4,.,TRBV4-3,.,CASSRTGRQEKLFF,TGCGCCAGCAGCCGAACCGGGAGACAGGAAAAACTGTTTTTT
TRBJ2-4,.,TRBV19,.,CASSIDLRAGKENIQYF,TGTGCCAGTAGTATAGATCTAAGGGCAGGGAAAGAGAACATTCAGTACTTC
TRBJ2-7,.,TRBV7-2,few,CASSYPSAVGEQYF,TGTGCCAGCAGCTACCCGTCTGCGGTGGGCGAGCAGTACTTC
TRBJ1-4,.,TRBV6-5,.,CASSSGVHDEKLFF,TGTGCCAGTAGTTCGGGGGTCCATGATGAAAAACTGTTTTTT
TRBJ1-6,.,TRBV4-2,few,CASKVDGQYNSPLHF,TGTGCCAGCAAGGTTGATGGACAGTATAATTCACCCCTCCACTTT
TRBJ2-1,.,TRBV9,.,CASSVEANEQFF,TGTGCCAGCAGCGTAGAAGCCAATGAGCAGTTCTTC
TRBJ1-6,TRBD1,TRBV27,.,CASSFRQGNSPLHF,TGTGCCAGCAGTTTCCGACAGGGAAATTCACCCCTCCACTTT
TRBJ1-4,TRBD1,TRBV5-1,.,CASRLMGTDEEKLFF,TGCGCCAGCAGGCTTATGGGGACAGATGAAGAAAAACTGTTTTTT
TRBJ1-5,TRBD1,TRBV30,.,CAWSPGGGQPQHF,TGTGCCTGGAGCCCAGGGGGCGGTCAGCCCCAGCATTTT
TRBJ2-7,TRBD2,TRBV12-5,.,CASGLGGTINEQYF,TGTGCTAGTGGTTTGGGAGGGACTATCAACGAGCAGTACTTC
TRBJ1-2,.,TRBV6-6,few,CASSGTYGYTF,TGTGCCAGCAGCGGGACTTATGGCTACACCTTC
TRBJ1-6,.,TRBV4-3,.,CASSQALRGSGNSPLHF,TGCGCCAGCAGCCAGGCCCTCAGGGGATCAGGAAATTCACCCCTCCACTTT
TRBJ2-7,.,TRBV11-1,.,CASSLAPDSLVYEQYF,TGTGCCAGCAGCTTAGCTCCGGACAGTCTTGTCTACGAGCAGTACTTC
TRBJ2-1,TRBD1,TRBV11-2,.,CASSLTGQIVSSYNEQFF,TGTGCCAGCAGCTTAACGGGACAGATTGTCAGCTCCTACAATGAGCAGTTCTTC
TRBJ1-4,.,TRBV2,.,CASSRPPGTRNEKLFF,TGTGCCAGCAGTCGACCACCCGGGACAAGGAATGAAAAACTGTTTTTT
TRBJ2-6,TRBD1,TRBV5-1,.,CASSLFDRAVFSGANVLTF,TGCGCCAGCAGCTTGTTTGACAGGGCGGTTTTCTCTGGGGCCAACGTCCTGACTTTC
TRBJ2-2,.,TRBV5-1,.,CASSSSGVAAGELFF,TGCGCCAGCAGCTCCTCGGGAGTAGCGGCCGGGGAGCTGTTTTTT
TRBJ2-7,TRBD1,TRBV9,.,CASSRSDRGLNEQYF,TGTGCCAGCAGCCGGTCGGACAGGGGACTAAACGAGCAGTACTTC
TRBJ2-1,TRBD1,TRBV4-2,.,CASSQEIGGGYNEQFF,TGTGCCAGCAGCCAAGAAATAGGGGGCGGCTACAATGAGCAGTTCTTC